This T cell receptor (beta chain) was retrieved from a study of shared clonotypes between healthy human individuals. At the level of the study: The study drew on two women and three men aged 18 to 49 as donors.

This CDR3 has 14 residues. CDR1 is SGHRS and CDR2 is YFSETQ in the germline V gene. The V segment lost 1 base and the J segment 4 bases; nucleotides outside the gene matches: 2. Using immunoSEQ multiplex PCR, the repertoire was profiled, and TCRdb retains in-frame clones only, with some absent. This sample yields hundreds of thousands of clones, of which roughly 70% are seen a single time; roughly 10% belongs to the top ten. The sequence was collected from a man aged 25 to 40 in good health. Sequenced: memory CD4+ T cells sorted from blood. This sample's subset: CD45RA-negative fraction. The chain recombines TRBV5-1 with TRBJ1-5; TRBD1 matches at 7 bases. For the CDR3, the DNA is TGCGCCAGCAGCTTGACAGGGGATAATCAGCCCCAGCATTTT. Translating it yields CASSLTGDNQPQHF.